This T cell receptor beta chain was found in a study of blood T cell repertoires in COVID-19. On the study more broadly: Some COVID-19 samples were acute and others convalescent; all came from the United States, Italy and Spain. Sources were T cells, B-cell-depleted T cells, or PBMCs; the material itself was cDNA or gDNA.

Authors' processing steps: Quantification of nucleated cells was approximated via reference gene primer amplification. Measured with immunoSEQ multiplex PCR; TCRdb has only the in-frame clones, and not every one. The DNA was the basis for D and trimming; V, J and clone size are from that table. The sample lists approximately 86,000 clones, more than 80% occurring once. The clonotype comes from a woman in her seventies with acute or convalescent COVID-19. The sequencing sample was made of peripheral blood.

CDR3 residues: CASQLAGGRWTGELFF. CDR3 nucleotides: TGTGCCAGCCAGCTAGCGGGAGGCCGGTGGACCGGGGAGCTGTTTTTT. The chain links TRBV11-2 to TRBJ2-2; 11 bases match TRBD2. The CDR3 has 16 amino acids. Germline loops: CDR1 SGHAT, CDR2 FQNNGV. Trimming at V came to 8 bases and at J to 5 bases, leaving 10 bases not matched to a gene.